The clone carrying this T cell receptor (beta chain) has ten or more counts. These data belong to a study of T cells in Graves' hyperthyroidism and ophthalmopathy. The germline V gene encodes CDR1 DFQATT and CDR2 SNEGSKA (reference sequence). The CDR3 runs to 13 residues. The trim removed 3 bases at V and 8 bases at J, leaving 9 bases unmatched. The investigators amplified TCR beta CDR3 regions from RNA transcripts. The TCR CDR3 was amplified in a first-round RT-PCR using the HTBI primer set. A single record per CDR3 protein comes from TCRdb applying MiXCR to the multiplex PCR reads. The sample has about 770,000 distinct CDR3 sequences, 18% seen once.

V usage is TRBV20-1 and J usage is TRBJ1-2, with 7 bases that match TRBD1. The clonotype was recovered from a woman between 45 and 60 years old with Graves' hyperthyroidism that later progressed to Graves' ophthalmopathy. Sequenced sample: blood. The CDR3 DNA follows: TGCAGTGCTAGTTCTCTGACAGGGAGAGGCTACACCTTC. This gives the protein CSASSLTGRGYTF.